One and the same sample provided the 15 T cell receptor beta chains below, sequenced in a study of T-cell memory formation after mild COVID-19. TCRdb reprocessed the 5' RACE reads with MiXCR, giving one entry per CDR3 protein. The table has over 300,000 distinct CDR3 sequences, 20% to 25% seen once. The sequenced sample consisted of PBMCs or a T cell subset sorted from them (not recorded which). Receptor source: a man aged 18 to 29 who had mild COVID-19 (a few samples of this study predate the infection). Cell type and time point are not known.

The V gene is TRBV15, the J gene TRBJ1-5; D is perhaps TRBD1 (5 bases). Trimming pared 3 bases from V and 0 bases from J, leaving 18 bases between. The CDR3 covers 18 residues. Per the germline V gene, CDR1 is LNHNV and CDR2 is YYDKDF (reference sequence). CDR3 sequence: CATSSFSGHEYSNQPQHF. For the CDR3, the DNA is TGTGCCACCAGCAGCTTTTCAGGGCATGAGTATAGCAATCAGCCCCAGCATTTT.

The chain uses TRBV4-1 and TRBJ1-1; D uncertain. V was cut by 4 bases and J by 7 bases, with 10 bases left in between. Germline CDR1 reads MGHRA; CDR2 reads YSYEKL. This CDR3 region has 12 residues. This CDR3 reads CASSPDRVEAFF. The CDR3 DNA sequence: TGCGCCAGCAGCCCGGACCGGGTTGAAGCTTTCTTT.

This clonotype has only a few counts. J is TRBJ1-2 and V is TRBV29-1; maybe TRBD1 (5 bases). V dropped 6 bases and J dropped 5 bases, with 22 bases sitting between them. This CDR3 contains 15 residues. In germline, CDR1 is SQVTM, CDR2 ANQGSEA. The CDR3 nucleotides are TGCAGCGTCCCCCGACCCCGGGAGGGACTATATGGCTACACCTTC. As protein: CSVPRPREGLYGYTF.

This clonotype was observed a handful of times. The chain couples TRBV29-1 to TRBJ2-5; TRBD2 matches 8 bases. In germline, CDR1 is SQVTM, CDR2 ANQGSEA. This CDR3 is 17 amino acids long. V was clipped by 6 bases and J by 5 bases; unmatched bases: 20. The DNA for the CDR3 is TGCAGCGTCGTCCATGTCGGGCGGGGGGAAGTGAAGGAGACCCAGTACTTC. It codes for CSVVHVGRGEVKETQYF.

Comments on this clonotype: A clone one base away is much larger, so this may be a read error. This chain uses TRBV11-2 with TRBJ2-5; 7 bases fit TRBD2. CDR1 and CDR2 (germline): SGHAT, FQNNGV. The CDR3 spans 14 residues. The CDR3 nucleotides are TGTGCCAGAAGCTTAGCGGGCGGGGCCGAGACCCAGTACTTC. This gives the protein CARSLAGGAETQYF.

The chain joins TRBV10-1 to TRBJ2-5; 7 nucleotides line up with TRBD2. Germline V gene lookup returns CDR1 WNHNN and CDR2 SYGVQD (reference sequence). The CDR3 totals 16 residues. J was trimmed by 3 bases and V by 3 bases; bases with no gene match: 10. CDR3 in DNA: TGCGCCAGCAGTGATTCGGGAGGAGTGGAGAAAGAGACCCAGTACTTC. Protein product: CASSDSGGVEKETQYF.

This chain links TRBV20-1 with TRBJ2-7; 8 bases are shared with TRBD2. The CDR3 totals 15 residues. Germline V gene sequence: CDR1 DFQATT, CDR2 SNEGSKA (reference sequence). Trimming at V came to 5 bases and at J to 3 bases, leaving 12 bases not matched to a gene. Here the CDR3 reads CSAYHTSGSRYEQYF. The CDR3, as DNA: TGCAGTGCTTACCATACTAGCGGATCTCGCTACGAGCAGTACTTC.

Only a few counts were recorded for this clonotype. J is TRBJ2-7 and V is TRBV5-1; D unclear. V was cut by 2 bases and J by 2 bases, with 11 bases left in between. Germline lookup yields CDR1 SGHRS and CDR2 YFSETQ. The CDR3 loop spans 14 amino acids. The CDR3, as DNA: TGCGCCAGCAGCTTCGGTCCAGACGCCTACGAGCAGTACTTC. It yields the protein CASSFGPDAYEQYF.

The rearrangement joins TRBV7-2 to TRBJ2-3, with 10 nucleotides matching TRBD2. Looked up from germline, CDR1 is SGHTA and CDR2 is FQGNSA. Unmatched junction bases numbered 9, after V lost 2 bases and J lost 4 bases. This CDR3 contains 17 residues. CDR3 in amino acids: CASSLNLIAGGADTQYF. The CDR3, as DNA: TGTGCCAGCAGCTTAAATCTGATAGCGGGGGGAGCAGATACGCAGTATTTT.

V gene TRBV4-3 combines with J gene TRBJ2-1; 10 bases fit TRBD2. Germline V gene data show CDR1 as LGHNA and CDR2 as YSLEER. The junction had 4 bases not matched to a gene; V was cut back by 0 bases and J by 8 bases. CDR3 size: 15 residues. The CDR3 is CASSQDWTSGYEQFF. The DNA for the CDR3 is TGCGCCAGCAGCCAAGATTGGACTAGCGGCTATGAGCAGTTCTTC.

The chain links TRBV12-3 or TRBV12-4 to TRBJ2-5; TRBD1 matches 11 bases. Trimming removed 5 bases from V and 4 bases from J; junction bases left unmatched: 9. This CDR3 contains 16 residues. CDR3 nucleotides: TGTGCCAGCAGTCTTGGACAGGGGGCTGGTGGAGAGACCCAGTACTTC. It is translated as CASSLGQGAGGETQYF.

The V and J genes are TRBV7-6 and TRBJ2-1; perhaps TRBD1 as D (6 bases). V lost 5 bases and J 10 bases, leaving 9 bases between the germline ends. This CDR3 region has 11 residues. CDR1 and CDR2 from the germline V gene are SGHVS and FNYEAQ. The DNA for the CDR3 is TGTGCCAGCAGCCCAGACAGGGAGCAGTTCTTC. Translating gives CASSPDREQFF.

The V call is TRBV5-4, the J call TRBJ2-7; 13 nucleotides match TRBD2. The CDR3 is 18 amino acids. The germline CDR1 and CDR2 sequences are SGHNT and YYREEE (reference sequence). With V trimmed by 4 bases and J by 0 bases, 10 bases remained unmatched. CDR3: CASSKRLAGGTSSYEQYF. DNA for the CDR3: TGTGCCAGCAGCAAAAGACTAGCGGGGGGTACGAGCTCCTACGAGCAGTACTTC.

The chain combines TRBV24-1 with TRBJ2-3; 10 positions agree with TRBD2. Germline values: CDR1 KGHDR, CDR2 SFDVKD. J lost 4 bases, V lost 1 base, and 4 bases had no gene match. This CDR3 contains 16 residues. CDR3 bases: TGTGCCACCAGTGATTTTCTAGCGGGGGTTGCAGATACGCAGTATTTT. Its protein product is CATSDFLAGVADTQYF.

The chain recombines TRBV6-5 with TRBJ1-3; D gene uncertain. Trimming left V 6 bases short and J 2 bases short, with 20 bases between. The length of the CDR3 is 17 residues. Germline CDR1 is MNHEY and CDR2 is SVGAGI. CDR3 residues: CASSPGQTYEPGNTIYF. For the CDR3, the DNA is TGTGCCAGCAGCCCCGGCCAGACCTACGAGCCTGGAAACACCATATATTTT.